The 24 T cell receptor beta chains below were found in one sample sequenced in a study of T cells after yellow fever vaccination. TCRdb passed the 5' RACE reads through MiXCR, listing each CDR3 protein once. The sample lists hundreds of thousands of distinct CDR3 sequences, about 7.8% occurring once. The sequenced sample was PBMCs, obtained roughly 45 days after the first yellow fever vaccination. These receptors were collected from a young man who received the YFV17D yellow fever vaccine.

The chain recombines TRBV9 with TRBJ2-1; TRBD1 matches 7 bases. The CDR3 extends over 14 amino acids. Germline V gene sequence: CDR1 SGDLS, CDR2 YYNGEE. V gave up 4 bases and J gave up 7 bases; unmatched junction bases: 8. CDR3 DNA: TGTGCCAGCAGCCCTAGGGGGCTCATGAATGAGCAGTTCTTC. Residues: CASSPRGLMNEQFF.

J is TRBJ1-3 and V is TRBV6-1, with no clear D. The CDR3 has 15 amino acids. The V and J ends lost 0 bases and 4 bases respectively, with 10 bases between them. Germline V CDR1 and CDR2: MNHNS, SASEGT. This chain's CDR3 is CASSEAGPTGNTIYF. The CDR3 nucleotides read TGTGCCAGCAGTGAAGCTGGCCCTACCGGAAACACCATATATTTT.

The rearrangement links TRBV20-1 to TRBJ2-1; D gene uncertain. Trimming took 0 bases from V and 6 from J, leaving 12 bases between them. The V gene's germline CDR1 is DFQATT and CDR2 SNEGSKA (reference sequence). This CDR3 comprises 14 residues. The CDR3 DNA reads TGCAGTGCTAGAGATCTAATGCACCCCAATGAGCAGTTCTTC. As protein: CSARDLMHPNEQFF.

The chain recombines TRBV7-2 with TRBJ1-2; TRBD1 might be the D (5 bases). Trimming took 1 base from V and 4 from J, leaving 13 bases between them. Germline values: CDR1 SGHTA, CDR2 FQGNSA. The CDR3 spans 15 residues. The CDR3 region is CASSLVGGASYGYTF. Written as DNA, the CDR3 is TGTGCCAGCAGCTTAGTCGGGGGAGCTAGCTATGGCTACACCTTC.

This clonotype was counted a few times. This chain links TRBV10-3 with TRBJ2-4, with D possibly called TRBD1 or TRBD2 (6 bases each). The V and J ends lost 11 bases and 2 bases respectively, with 13 bases between them. Germline CDR1 is ENHRY and CDR2 is SYGVKD. This CDR3 has 13 amino acids. CDR3 in DNA: TGTGCCGCCAAGGGGGGAACCAAAAACATTCAGTACTTC. This sequence encodes CAAKGGTKNIQYF.

This chain uses TRBV20-1 with TRBJ2-3; D gene unclear. CDR1 is DFQATT and CDR2 is SNEGSKA in the germline V gene (reference sequence). This CDR3 has 10 residues. Trimming took off 0 bases at V and 7 bases at J, with 2 bases between the two ends. The DNA of the CDR3 is TGCAGTGCTAGAGATAATACGCAGTATTTT. Protein product: CSARDNTQYF.

The chain has TRBV4-2 and TRBJ2-7; TRBD1 might be the D (5 bases). The germline V gene encodes CDR1 LGHNA and CDR2 YNFKEQ. The CDR3 has 16 amino acids. V was trimmed by 0 bases and J by 3 bases, leaving 15 bases between them. The CDR3 spells CASSQEGQAGLYEQYF. CDR3 nucleotide sequence: TGTGCCAGCAGCCAAGAAGGGCAGGCAGGGCTCTACGAGCAGTACTTC.

This clonotype was detected only a few times. The V gene is TRBV6-2 or TRBV6-3, the J gene TRBJ2-5; 7 nucleotides line up with TRBD2. Germline loops: CDR1 MNHEY, CDR2 SVGEGT. This CDR3 comprises 16 residues. Germline trimming cut 5 bases from V and 3 bases from J; bases unmatched to any gene: 12. The CDR3 sequence is CASSDGTFSGEETQYF. The CDR3 nucleotides read TGTGCCAGCAGTGACGGGACTTTCAGCGGGGAAGAGACCCAGTACTTC.

This clonotype was seen more than once but under ten times. The J gene is TRBJ1-2, the V gene TRBV6-5; 11 bases line up with TRBD1. Germline V gene data show CDR1 as MNHEY and CDR2 as SVGAGI. The CDR3 is 15 residues long. With V trimmed by 2 bases and J by 8 bases, 7 bases remained unmatched. CDR3 sequence reads: CASSYQGQGARGYTF. Here the CDR3 DNA reads TGTGCCAGCAGTTACCAAGGACAGGGGGCGCGAGGCTACACCTTC.

This clonotype was picked up a small number of times. V is TRBV20-1 and J is TRBJ1-2; 8 positions match TRBD1. V trimming: 3 bases; J trimming: 5 bases; junction bases outside the gene matches: 8. Germline V lookup: CDR1 DFQATT, CDR2 SNEGSKA (reference sequence). The CDR3 spans 14 residues. The CDR3 nucleotides are TGCAGTGCTAGTCAGGGGGCATTGTGGTATGGCTACACCTTC. This encodes CSASQGALWYGYTF.

Many counts were recorded for this clonotype. The rearrangement joins TRBV5-1 to TRBJ2-1, with 9 bases that match TRBD1. The CDR3 runs to 17 residues. The J segment lost 8 bases and the V segment lost 3 bases, leaving 15 bases of the junction unmatched. Looked up from germline, CDR1 is SGHRS and CDR2 is YFSETQ. CDR3 sequence (DNA): TGCGCCAGCAGCTCGGGACAGGGTCGGCGGGGGTTGTATGAGCAGTTCTTC. Amino acid sequence: CASSSGQGRRGLYEQFF.

This clonotype was counted between two and nine times. The V and J genes are TRBV24-1 and TRBJ2-2; a weak D match, TRBD2 (6 bases). CDR1 and CDR2 (germline): KGHDR, SFDVKD. V was trimmed by 3 bases and J by 6 bases, leaving 13 bases between them. The CDR3 totals 15 residues. The CDR3 loop is CATSDPRRGAGELFF. CDR3 nucleotides: TGTGCCACCAGTGATCCTCGGAGGGGTGCCGGGGAGCTGTTTTTT.

The sample holds a few counts of this clonotype. V is TRBV24-1 and J is TRBJ2-2, with D tentatively TRBD1 (6 bases). V was clipped by 2 bases and J by 1 base, with 10 bases between them. CDR3 length equals 16 residues. Germline V lookup: CDR1 KGHDR, CDR2 SFDVKD. The CDR3, as DNA: TGTGCCACCAGTGATTATCCAGGGGAGAACACCGGGGAGCTGTTTTTT. This codes for CATSDYPGENTGELFF.

The chain has TRBV29-1 and TRBJ1-2; D is undetermined. Per the germline V gene, CDR1 is SQVTM and CDR2 is ANQGSEA. The CDR3 extends over 13 amino acids. Trimming shortened V by 0 bases and J by 4 bases, and 9 bases separated the two germline ends. CDR3 in DNA: TGCAGCGTTGAAGAATCCGATTTCTATGGCTACACCTTC. Encoded protein: CSVEESDFYGYTF.

V gene TRBV7-2 combines with J gene TRBJ1-2, with 8 bases lining up with TRBD1. The CDR3 runs 14 residues. V dropped 3 bases and J dropped 6; count of bases not matched to a gene: 6. Germline assignment: CDR1 SGHTA and CDR2 FQGNSA. The DNA for the CDR3 is TGTGCCAGCAGCTTTATCAGGGGGCGCAATGGCTACACCTTC. It yields the protein CASSFIRGRNGYTF.

This clonotype was detected a few times. The J gene is TRBJ2-5, the V gene TRBV3-1; perhaps TRBD1 as D (6 bases). The CDR3 contains 16 residues. Per the germline V gene, CDR1 is LGHDT and CDR2 is YNNKEL (reference sequence). Deletions cut 0 bases from V and 1 base from J, with 12 bases between. The DNA for the CDR3 is TGTGCCAGCAGCCAAGATTTGGGACAAACCCAAGAGACCCAGTACTTC. Translated, it gives CASSQDLGQTQETQYF.

This chain connects TRBV5-1 to TRBJ1-5; 7 nucleotides line up with TRBD1. The CDR3 length is 14 residues. Per the germline V gene, CDR1 is SGHRS and CDR2 is YFSETQ. The trim removed 2 bases at V and 9 bases at J, leaving 8 bases unmatched. Written as DNA, the CDR3 is TGCGCCAGCAGCTTACAGGGGCCCCAGGGGCCCCAGCATTTT. It is translated as CASSLQGPQGPQHF.

CDR3 DNA: TGTGCCAGCAGGCAGGGGAAGGGGAATCTAGACTATGGCTACACCTTC. This sequence encodes CASRQGKGNLDYGYTF. The chain links TRBV21-1 to TRBJ1-2; the D segment call TRBD1 is taken from the table without a DNA check. TRBV21-1 is annotated as a pseudogene. This CDR3 is built from 16 residues.

The table lists this clonotype with a few counts. The chain recombines TRBV5-1 with TRBJ1-1; TRBD1 matches 12 bases. Looked up from germline, CDR1 is SGHRS and CDR2 is YFSETQ. The CDR3 has 14 residues. V was pared by 3 bases and J by 11 bases, with 8 bases of the junction left unmatched. The CDR3 DNA reads as TGCGCCAGCAGCTCGGGGGGGACAGGGGGCAGTGCTTTCTTT. As protein: CASSSGGTGGSAFF.

This clonotype was seen a handful of times. V and J are TRBV20-1 and TRBJ2-3; TRBD2 aligns across 12 bases. V dropped 5 bases and J dropped 0; count of bases not matched to a gene: 9. The V gene's germline CDR1 is DFQATT and CDR2 SNEGSKA (reference sequence). This CDR3 spans 17 amino acids. The DNA for the CDR3 is TGCAGTGCTCGGCATAGACTAGCGGGGGAGAGCACAGATACGCAGTATTTT. Translated, it gives CSARHRLAGESTDTQYF.

V gene TRBV7-2 combines with J gene TRBJ1-2; D gene ambiguous. This CDR3 has 15 residues. From germline, CDR1 is SGHTA and CDR2 FQGNSA. V lost 5 bases, J lost 5 bases, and 18 bases lay in between. CDR3 protein: CASSRPHNRQYGYTF. The DNA of the CDR3 is TGTGCCAGCAGCCGCCCCCATAACCGACAATATGGCTACACCTTC.

In this sample, this clonotype turned up a few times. V usage is TRBV5-5 and J usage is TRBJ2-3, with D possibly TRBD1 on 5 matching bases. Germline CDR1 SGHKS, CDR2 YYEKEE (reference sequence). The CDR3 is 15 residues long. V was trimmed by 6 bases and J by 0 bases, leaving 14 bases between them. The CDR3 is CASTPGQTSTDTQYF. CDR3 DNA: TGTGCCAGCACCCCAGGACAAACTAGCACAGATACGCAGTATTTT.

The V call is TRBV4-1, the J call TRBJ2-3, with D possibly called TRBD1 or TRBD2 (6 bases each). Germline V gene sequence: CDR1 MGHRA, CDR2 YSYEKL. The CDR3 has 19 residues. Trimming left V 1 base short and J 6 bases short, with 26 bases between. The CDR3 loop reads CASSQGRTSWGAIWDTQYF. CDR3 DNA sequence: TGCGCCAGCAGCCAAGGCCGCACTAGCTGGGGGGCCATTTGGGATACGCAGTATTTT.

The V gene is TRBV7-2, the J gene TRBJ1-1, with D possibly TRBD1 on 6 matching bases. The CDR3 totals 14 residues. CDR1 is SGHTA and CDR2 is FQGNSA in the germline V gene. V lost 5 bases and J lost 1, with 11 bases in between. This CDR3 is CASSRGTANTEAFF. The CDR3 coding sequence is TGTGCCAGCAGCAGGGGGACCGCGAACACTGAAGCTTTCTTT.